This T cell receptor beta chain was recorded in a study of T-cell memory formation after mild COVID-19. About the study: Clustering of TCRs was largely donor specific.

Study-level points and caveats: SARS-CoV-2 specificity was not confirmed for second-wave clones peaking on day 37. CD4+ contracting clones were mainly CM and EM; CD8+ ones, EMRA. Clones contracting day 15 to 85 were balanced CD4/CD8; later expanders leaned CD4+.

Points on this clonotype: No antigen is known for it.

TCRdb re-called the 5' RACE reads through MiXCR, storing one row per CDR3 protein. The repertoire holds some 130,000 distinct CDR3 sequences, with 25% as singletons. V trimming: 3 bases; J trimming: 5 bases; junction bases outside the gene matches: 6. Germline values: CDR1 SGHRS, CDR2 YFSETQ. This CDR3 is 15 amino acids long. The V call is TRBV5-1, the J call TRBJ2-4; 9 bases line up with TRBD1. Material: PBMCs or a T cell subset sorted from them (not recorded which). This clonotype was obtained from an adult woman who had mild COVID-19 (a few samples of this study predate the infection). Cell type and time point are not known. CDR3 in amino acids: CASSWGDRAENIQYF. For the CDR3, the DNA is TGCGCCAGCAGCTGGGGGGACAGGGCCGAAAACATTCAGTACTTC. Full variable domain (outside the CDR3, taken from reference TRBV5-1 and TRBJ2-4): KAGVTQTPRYLIKTRGQQVTLSCSPISGHRSVSWYQQTPGQGLQFLFEYFSETQRNKGNFPGRFSGRQFSNSRSEMNVSTLELGDSALYLCASSWGDRAENIQYFGAGTRLSVL.